This TCR beta chain was observed in a study of molecular identifiers for immune sequencing clone quantification. Broader study findings: Spiked Jurkat TCR RNA equivalent to one cell was reportedly detectable in approximately 970,000 naive cells. Underestimated sizes of highly expanded clones could result from identical TCR molecules that share a barcode.

In TCRdb, the PCR reads were re-called with MiXCR into one record per CDR3 protein. The sample holds about 500,000 distinct CDR3 sequences, about a quarter seen once. Worth noting for this clonotype: Its cognate antigen is unknown.

The CDR3 runs to 18 residues. The germline gives CDR1 MNHEY, CDR2 SVGEGT. V shed 2 bases and J 1 base; nucleotides not matched to a gene: 8. The receptor was derived from a human donor in good health. Some libraries in this study had Jurkat cell RNA spiked in. The rearrangement joins TRBV6-2 or TRBV6-3 to TRBJ2-2; TRBD2 matches at 9 bases. Sequencing input: naive CD8+ T cells from blood, with Jurkat cell RNA spiked in. Subset in this sample: FACS-sorted CD8+CD4-CCR7+CD45RA+ naive T cells. In DNA form, the CDR3 reads TGTGCCAGCAGTTACACCTTCACTAGCGGGTGGAACACCGGGGAGCTGTTTTTT. Translating gives CASSYTFTSGWNTGELFF.